Given below is one TCR beta chain in context. The antigen remains undetermined. It was with a sample-barcoded 5' primer and a J-beta primer mix that a second PCR of roughly 7 to 12 cycles was run. One entry per CDR3 protein, called by TCRdb with MiXCR from the 5' RACE reads. This table holds roughly 800,000 distinct CDR3 sequences, 58% found once. PBMCs were isolated at a quantity of at least 6.5 million per sample. This sample is part of a study of blood T cells in healthy people across ages. CDR3 length: 15 residues. The germline gives CDR1 KGHDR, CDR2 SFDVKD. V lost 3 bases, J lost 9 bases, and 6 bases stayed unmatched. Broader study findings: Bulk PBMC profiling left naive and antigen-experienced comparisons inconclusive. Measured against age, TCR beta diversity per million T cells decreased in a roughly linear manner.

This chain connects TRBV24-1 to TRBJ2-1, with TRBD2 matching 11 bases. The source of this sequence is a man under 40 in good health. The sequenced sample consisted of blood. The CDR3 DNA sequence: TGTGCCACCAGTGATCCCGGGACTAGCGGACTTGAGCAGTTCTTC. Protein product: CATSDPGTSGLEQFF.